This T cell receptor beta chain comes out of a study of blood T cells in healthy people across ages. Findings of the study overall: Higher diversity, along with more naive CD4+ cells, distinguished long-lived donors from aged donors. In older individuals, TCR beta diversity per million T cells was lower, falling roughly linearly with age.

Collection of 9.5 to 10 milliliters of peripheral blood was performed for each donor. This clonotype appeared a single time. Antigen: not known. One end of the junction varies from germline; a read error may be responsible. The CDR3 sequence is 17 residues long. Germline V gene data show CDR1 as MGHRA and CDR2 as YSYEKL. The use of a sample-barcoded 5' primer and a J-beta primer mix characterized a second PCR of roughly 6 to 12 cycles. Every cDNA was tagged by a template-switch adaptor with 12 random nucleotides. TCRdb passed the 5' RACE reads through MiXCR, listing each CDR3 protein once. The repertoire holds about a million distinct CDR3 sequences, with approximately 38% as singletons.

Sequencing was done on a sample of blood. This clonotype was sampled from a man aged 18 to 29 in good health. This chain joins TRBV4-1 and TRBJ1-4; possibly TRBD1 for D (6 bases). Written as DNA, the CDR3 is TGCACCAGCAGCCAAGATGGGGGGGGCGCAACTAATGAAAAACTGTTTTTT. Translation: CTSSQDGGGATNEKLFF.